Each of the 32 T cell receptor beta chains below was sequenced from the same sample in a study of blood T cell repertoires in COVID-19. The data were produced by immunoSEQ multiplex PCR, yet TCRdb's version contains in-frame clones alone and is incomplete. The sample lists 290,000 or so clones; around 87% were seen once. Sequencing was carried out using peripheral blood. These receptors were taken from a man between 18 and 29 years old with active or convalescent COVID-19.

The rearrangement joins TRBV13 to TRBJ2-5; 7 bases are shared with TRBD1. J gave up 3 bases and V 6 bases, and 4 bases lay outside the gene matches. This CDR3 is 13 amino acids long. The germline gives CDR1 PRHDT, CDR2 FYEKMQ (reference sequence). For the CDR3, the DNA is TGTGCCAGCAGTTTCGACAGGGAAGAGACCCAGTACTTC. Translating it yields CASSFDREETQYF. The full variable domain, completed using reference TRBV13 and TRBJ2-5, is AAGVIQSPRHLIKEKRETATLKCYPIPRHDTVYWYQQGPGQDPQFLISFYEKMQSDKGSIPDRFSAQQFSDYHSELNMSSLELGDSALYFCASSFDREETQYFGPGTRLLVL.

The chain uses TRBV6-6 and TRBJ1-5; 10 nucleotides line up with TRBD1. The CDR3 is 15 residues long. Germline CDR1 is MNHNY and CDR2 is SVGAGI (reference sequence). The V and J ends lost 6 bases and 4 bases, in that order; junction bases with no gene match: 6. The CDR3 loop is CASSPRQGANQPQHF. The CDR3, as DNA: TGTGCCAGCAGCCCAAGACAGGGGGCTAATCAGCCCCAGCATTTT.

The chain carries TRBV29-1 and TRBJ2-6; possible D gene TRBD2, 5 bases. Trimming removed 5 bases from V and 3 bases from J, with 5 bases in between. Germline values: CDR1 SQVTM, CDR2 ANQGSEA. This CDR3 has 12 residues. The CDR3 is CSVSGGANVLTF. CDR3 sequence (DNA): TGCAGCGTTAGCGGTGGGGCCAACGTCCTGACTTTC.

The CDR3 nucleotides are TGTGCCAGCAGCTTCCGGGGGAACTATGGCTACACCTTC. Translating gives CASSFRGNYGYTF. The V and J genes are TRBV7-2 and TRBJ1-2; weak D call: TRBD1 (5 bases). The length of the CDR3 is 13 residues. From germline, CDR1 is SGHTA and CDR2 FQGNSA. Trimming left V 3 bases short and J 2 bases short, with 7 bases between.

The CDR3 sequence is CASSLGLAYEQYF. CDR3 DNA: TGTGCCAGCAGCTTAGGGCTAGCCTACGAGCAGTACTTC. The rearrangement uses TRBV7-2 and TRBJ2-7; D call uncertain. V was shortened by 1 base and J by 2 bases, with 6 bases between the two germline ends. Per germline, CDR1 SGHTA and CDR2 FQGNSA. The CDR3 extends over 13 amino acids.

The chain carries TRBV28 and TRBJ2-7; 10 nucleotides match TRBD2. Germline CDR1 and CDR2: MDHEN and SYDVKM. With 6 bases clipped from V and 3 bases from J, the junction kept 8 bases outside the gene matches. The CDR3 has 15 amino acids. CDR3 coding DNA: TGTGCCAGCAGAGAAGCTAGCGGGAGCTTCTACGAGCAGTACTTC. It translates to CASREASGSFYEQYF. Supplemented by reference TRBV28 and TRBJ2-7, the full variable domain reads DVKVTQSSRYLVKRTGEKVFLECVQDMDHENMFWYRQDPGLGLRLIYFSYDVKMKEKGDIPEGYSVSREKKERFSLILESASTNQTSMYLCASREASGSFYEQYFGPGTRLTVT.

The chain combines TRBV28 with TRBJ2-7, with TRBD1 identical over 7 bases. The CDR3 loop spans 15 amino acids. Germline loops: CDR1 MDHEN, CDR2 SYDVKM. V was pared by 5 bases and J by 2 bases, with 9 bases of the junction left unmatched. Here the CDR3 reads CASSPTGVLTYEQYF. CDR3 bases: TGTGCCAGCAGTCCCACAGGGGTCCTTACCTACGAGCAGTACTTC.

Only one count was recorded for this clone. J is TRBJ2-3 and V is TRBV6-4; 8 nucleotides align to TRBD2. CDR1 is MRHNA, CDR2 SNTAGT, per germline. With V trimmed by 0 bases and J by 7 bases, 6 bases remained unmatched. The CDR3 totals 15 residues. CDR3 nucleotides: TGTGCCAGCAGTGACTCAAGCGGGAGCTTTAATACGCAGTATTTT. Protein product: CASSDSSGSFNTQYF.

V and J are TRBV9 and TRBJ2-2; perhaps TRBD1 as D (6 bases). The V and J ends lost 0 bases and 5 bases respectively, with 14 bases between them. Germline V lookup: CDR1 SGDLS, CDR2 YYNGEE. The CDR3 length is 16 residues. CDR3 region: CASSVVAPGQTGELFF. The CDR3 DNA sequence: TGTGCCAGCAGCGTAGTAGCCCCCGGACAGACCGGGGAGCTGTTTTTT. The full variable domain, in which reference TRBV9 and TRBJ2-2 provide the parts outside the CDR3, is DSGVTQTPKHLITATGQRVTLRCSPRSGDLSVYWYQQSLDQGLQFLIQYYNGEERAKGNILERFSAQQFPDLHSELNLSSLELGDSALYFCASSVVAPGQTGELFFGEGSRLTVL.

The rearrangement uses TRBV19 and TRBJ1-2, with TRBD1 matching over 10 bases. This CDR3 comprises 13 residues. Germline assignment: CDR1 LNHDA and CDR2 SQIVND (reference sequence). V was pared by 4 bases and J by 7 bases, with 3 bases of the junction left unmatched. For the CDR3, the DNA is TGTGCCAGTAGTAGGGACAGGGGACCTGGCTACACCTTC. The encoded protein is CASSRDRGPGYTF.

V usage is TRBV6-5 and J usage is TRBJ2-1; possibly TRBD1 for D (6 bases). Germline lookup yields CDR1 MNHEY and CDR2 SVGAGI. The CDR3 runs 14 residues. Deletions cut 0 bases from V and 8 bases from J, with 11 bases between. For the CDR3, the DNA is TGTGCCAGCAGTTACTCGAGGACAGACCATGAGCAGTTCTTC. This codes for CASSYSRTDHEQFF.

CDR3 region: CASRTFLTGSSYNSPLHF. The CDR3 region has the DNA TGTGCCAGCAGAACCTTCCTGACAGGGAGCTCCTATAATTCACCCCTCCACTTT. The rearrangement joins TRBV27 to TRBJ1-6; 7 positions match TRBD1. CDR3 length: 18 residues. V shed 6 bases and J 0 bases; nucleotides not matched to a gene: 11. Germline-derived CDR1 and CDR2 are MNHEY and SMNVEV (reference sequence).

This rearrangement joins TRBV27 to TRBJ2-1; 9 bases are a match to TRBD2. Germline V lookup: CDR1 MNHEY, CDR2 SMNVEV (reference sequence). V shed 3 bases and J 6 bases; nucleotides not matched to a gene: 6. The CDR3 runs 15 residues. This CDR3 is CASSFIAGVFNEQFF. Written as DNA, the CDR3 is TGTGCCAGCAGTTTTATAGCGGGAGTGTTCAATGAGCAGTTCTTC.

DNA for the CDR3: TGTGCCAGCTCACCACCGAGTCAGGGGGACTATGGCTACACCTTC. It codes for CASSPPSQGDYGYTF. The J gene is TRBJ1-2, the V gene TRBV18, with 7 bases aligning to TRBD1. The junction had 4 bases not matched to a gene; V was cut back by 0 bases and J by 3 bases. In germline, CDR1 is KGHSH, CDR2 LQKENI. CDR3 length: 15 amino acids. Supplemented by reference TRBV18 and TRBJ1-2, the full variable domain reads NAGVMQNPRHLVRRRGQEARLRCSPMKGHSHVYWYRQLPEEGLKFMVYLQKENIIDESGMPKERFSAEFPKEGPSILRIQQVVRGDSAAYFCASSPPSQGDYGYTFGSGTRLTVV.

This chain links TRBV5-1 with TRBJ1-2; 9 positions match TRBD1. After removal of 1 base from V and 3 bases from J, the junction contained 10 bases not matched to a gene. Germline V gene lookup returns CDR1 SGHRS and CDR2 YFSETQ. The CDR3 totals 17 residues. The CDR3 DNA reads as TGCGCCAGCAGCTTGCGGCCGGGACAGGGATTTGACTATGGCTACACCTTC. As protein: CASSLRPGQGFDYGYTF. The variable domain in full, completed from reference TRBV5-1 and TRBJ1-2, reads KAGVTQTPRYLIKTRGQQVTLSCSPISGHRSVSWYQQTPGQGLQFLFEYFSETQRNKGNFPGRFSGRQFSNSRSEMNVSTLELGDSALYLCASSLRPGQGFDYGYTFGSGTRLTVV.

The chain recombines TRBV5-1 with TRBJ2-1; 8 bases line up with TRBD2. The junction had 4 bases not matched to a gene; V was cut back by 2 bases and J by 6 bases. Per the germline V gene, CDR1 is SGHRS and CDR2 is YFSETQ. The CDR3 sequence is 14 residues long. CDR3 loop: CASSLGLAVNEQFF. The CDR3 nucleotides are TGCGCCAGCAGCTTAGGACTAGCCGTCAATGAGCAGTTCTTC. The whole variable domain, remainder taken from reference TRBV5-1 and TRBJ2-1, is KAGVTQTPRYLIKTRGQQVTLSCSPISGHRSVSWYQQTPGQGLQFLFEYFSETQRNKGNFPGRFSGRQFSNSRSEMNVSTLELGDSALYLCASSLGLAVNEQFFGPGTRLTVL.

V usage is TRBV7-9 and J usage is TRBJ2-1; D remains unclear. Germline assignment: CDR1 SEHNR and CDR2 FQNEAQ (reference sequence). V shed 1 base and J shed 6 bases, with 10 bases lying between them. The CDR3 is 14 amino acids. The CDR3, as DNA: TGTGCCAGCAGCTTAGGTGGCAGGCTCAATGAGCAGTTCTTC. Translated: CASSLGGRLNEQFF.

The V and J genes are TRBV19 and TRBJ1-1; D unclear. Germline V gives CDR1 LNHDA, CDR2 SQIVND (reference sequence). The CDR3 length is 13 residues. Trimming left V 7 bases short and J 3 bases short, with 12 bases between. The CDR3 DNA is TGTGCCAGTAAAGCTAACCTGTACACTGAAGCTTTCTTT. Its protein product is CASKANLYTEAFF.

V is TRBV10-1 and J is TRBJ1-1, with D tentatively TRBD1 (6 bases). Trimming shortened V by 7 bases and J by 5 bases, and 17 bases separated the two germline ends. Germline lookup yields CDR1 WNHNN and CDR2 SYGVQD (reference sequence). This CDR3 has 14 residues. For the CDR3, the DNA is TGCGCCAGCACCTTGGACAGATTTTCTACTGAAGCTTTCTTT. Its translation: CASTLDRFSTEAFF.

The chain links TRBV11-2 to TRBJ1-1, with 9 bases aligning to TRBD1. The V segment lost 8 bases and the J segment 5 bases; nucleotides outside the gene matches: 12. The CDR3 length is 15 residues. The germline gives CDR1 SGHAT, CDR2 FQNNGV. The chain's CDR3 is CASSGQGRVGTEAFF. CDR3 bases: TGTGCCAGCTCTGGACAGGGGAGGGTTGGAACTGAAGCTTTCTTT.

This clone was recorded a few times. The chain recombines TRBV18 with TRBJ2-1; D perhaps matches TRBD1 (7 bases). Trimming removed 3 bases from V and 4 bases from J, with 13 bases in between. The CDR3 contains 15 residues. Germline CDR1 KGHSH, CDR2 LQKENI. The CDR3 nucleotides read TGTGCCAGCTCACCTATCGCGGGACAGTACAATGAGCAGTTCTTC. It encodes CASSPIAGQYNEQFF.

The V gene is TRBV6-5, the J gene TRBJ2-3, with 10 bases fitting TRBD2. After removal of 6 bases from V and 5 bases from J, the junction contained 5 bases not matched to a gene. Germline CDR1 and CDR2: MNHEY and SVGAGI. The CDR3 runs 14 residues. CDR3 residues: CASRRSGREDTQYF. For the CDR3, the DNA is TGTGCCAGCAGAAGAAGCGGGAGGGAAGATACGCAGTATTTT.

This chain uses TRBV5-1 with TRBJ1-6; TRBD1 might be the D (6 bases). The ends were cut back, 4 bases at V and 8 bases at J, with 19 bases in the middle. The CDR3 loop spans 16 amino acids. Germline V gene data show CDR1 as SGHRS and CDR2 as YFSETQ. CDR3 in DNA: TGCGCCAGCAGCCGCGGGTTACAGGGAGCGGATTCACCCCTCCACTTT. This sequence encodes CASSRGLQGADSPLHF.

The rearrangement uses TRBV6-6 and TRBJ2-5; TRBD2 agrees at 15 bases. J was trimmed by 5 bases and V by 8 bases; bases with no gene match: 6. Germline V gene lookup returns CDR1 MNHNY and CDR2 SVGAGI (reference sequence). This CDR3 has 15 residues. This CDR3 is CASHGLAGGPETQYF. In nucleotides, the CDR3 is TGTGCCAGCCACGGACTAGCGGGAGGGCCTGAGACCCAGTACTTC.

V is TRBV2 and J is TRBJ2-4; D might be TRBD2 (5 bases). The CDR3 is 15 amino acids. Germline V gene data show CDR1 as SNHLY and CDR2 as FYNNEI. Trimming removed 9 bases from V and 3 bases from J, with 18 bases in between. The CDR3 spells CASAPEAGVKNIQYF. The CDR3 DNA is TGTGCCAGTGCCCCGGAGGCTGGGGTCAAAAACATTCAGTACTTC.

The rearrangement links TRBV4-3 to TRBJ2-1, with TRBD2 matching 10 bases. CDR3 length: 15 amino acids. Germline trimming cut 3 bases from V and 4 bases from J; bases unmatched to any gene: 3. Germline V gene lookup returns CDR1 LGHNA and CDR2 YSLEER. The CDR3 loop reads CASSHFSGGYNEQFF. CDR3 DNA: TGCGCCAGCAGCCACTTTAGCGGGGGGTACAATGAGCAGTTCTTC.

The chain recombines TRBV28 with TRBJ2-7, with 13 bases aligning to TRBD2. The germline gives CDR1 MDHEN, CDR2 SYDVKM. Trimming removed 6 bases from V and 3 bases from J; junction bases left unmatched: 14. The CDR3 is 18 residues long. The CDR3 here is CASRPSGTSGVQFYEQYF. In DNA form, the CDR3 reads TGTGCCAGCAGGCCGTCCGGGACTAGCGGGGTTCAATTCTACGAGCAGTACTTC. The entire variable domain, with the rest obtained from reference TRBV28 and TRBJ2-7, is as follows: DVKVTQSSRYLVKRTGEKVFLECVQDMDHENMFWYRQDPGLGLRLIYFSYDVKMKEKGDIPEGYSVSREKKERFSLILESASTNQTSMYLCASRPSGTSGVQFYEQYFGPGTRLTVT.

This chain uses TRBV2 with TRBJ2-7; 7 bases match TRBD2. V was clipped by 5 bases and J by 0 bases; unmatched bases: 1. This CDR3 has 13 residues. Germline-derived CDR1 and CDR2 are SNHLY and FYNNEI. The CDR3 nucleotides are TGTGCCAGCAGTACTAGCGACTCCTACGAGCAGTACTTC. It encodes CASSTSDSYEQYF.

V and J are TRBV11-2 and TRBJ1-2, with 7 nucleotides matching TRBD1. The CDR3 contains 17 residues. Per the germline V gene, CDR1 is SGHAT and CDR2 is FQNNGV. The V gene end was trimmed by 1 base and the J gene end by 7 bases; junction bases not matched to a gene: 15. The CDR3 spells CASSLVEGSTGRTGYTF. CDR3 nucleotides: TGTGCCAGCAGCTTAGTCGAGGGATCGACAGGGCGAACTGGCTACACCTTC.

CDR3 DNA: TGTGCCAGCAGCAAGTTTTCGGTTGGCAACAGAGACTATAATTCACCCCTCCACTTT. Translation gives CASSKFSVGNRDYNSPLHF. The chain combines TRBV21-1 with TRBJ1-6; the table's D call, TRBD1, was not checked against the DNA. TRBV21-1 is a documented pseudogene. There are 19 residues in the CDR3.

V is TRBV29-1 and J is TRBJ2-7, with 8 positions matching TRBD1. Trimming cost V 3 bases and J 3 bases; bases outside gene matches: 7. CDR1 is SQVTM, CDR2 ANQGSEA, per germline. The CDR3 totals 14 residues. The CDR3 nucleotides read TGCAGCGTTGACGGCCCCGGGACAGGCTACGAGCAGTACTTC. Its protein product is CSVDGPGTGYEQYF.

This clone occurred once. One end of the junction varies from germline; a read error may be responsible. The chain recombines TRBV2 with TRBJ2-7; a possible D gene is TRBD1 (6 bases). Germline values: CDR1 SNHLY, CDR2 FYNNEI. This CDR3 contains 11 residues. CDR3 sequence reads: CASRSDRDTDF. Written as DNA, the CDR3 is TGTGCCAGCAGGTCAGACCGGGACACCGACTTC.